The 13 T cell receptor beta chains reported below all come from one sample, sequenced in a study of memory CD4+ T cells and cytomegalovirus serostatus. This table comes from immunoSEQ multiplex PCR, and its TCRdb copy is limited to in-frame clones, with some not included. The sample yields 40,000 to 50,000 clones, around 70% seen once. The sort gate was single viable CD3+CD4+CD8-CD45RO+ cells for memory CD4+ T cells. Sequences were obtained from memory CD4+ T cells from blood. The receptor set was obtained from an adult in good health and CMV-seropositive.

This clone was counted only a few times. This chain connects TRBV7-6 to TRBJ2-1; TRBD2 aligns across 10 bases. Trimming at V came to 2 bases and at J to 1 base, leaving 8 bases not matched to a gene. The germline CDR1 and CDR2 sequences are SGHVS and FNYEAQ. This CDR3 contains 18 residues. As DNA, the CDR3 is TGTGCCAGCAGCTTAATCTCGACTAGCGGGTCTTCCTACAATGAGCAGTTCTTC. This codes for CASSLISTSGSSYNEQFF.

The rearrangement uses TRBV6-4 and TRBJ2-7; 9 positions agree with TRBD1. After removal of 0 bases from V and 3 bases from J, the junction contained 6 bases not matched to a gene. Per germline, CDR1 MRHNA and CDR2 SNTAGT. The length of the CDR3 is 16 residues. CDR3 sequence: CASSDSRDRVDYEQYF. Written as DNA, the CDR3 is TGTGCCAGCAGTGACTCGAGGGACAGGGTCGACTACGAGCAGTACTTC.

The chain is built from TRBV2 and TRBJ1-2, with 8 bases identical to TRBD1. CDR3 length: 14 amino acids. The germline CDR1 and CDR2 sequences are SNHLY and FYNNEI. V lost 5 bases, J lost 5 bases, and 7 bases stayed unmatched. CDR3 bases: TGTGCCAGCAGTCCGGACAGGGCCCAATATGGCTACACCTTC. Translated, it gives CASSPDRAQYGYTF.

This clone has just one count. The CDR3 is CASSLSISPQGLYEQYF. Here the CDR3 DNA reads TGTGCCAGCAGCTTATCTATCTCCCCACAGGGACTCTACGAGCAGTACTTC. The V call is TRBV7-2, the J call TRBJ2-7; D may match TRBD1 or TRBD2 (6 bases each). The CDR3 runs 17 residues. Trimming took off 2 bases at V and 3 bases at J, with 20 bases between the two ends. The germline CDR1 and CDR2 sequences are SGHTA and FQGNSA.

This clone was detected a few times. CDR3 residues: CASSVDRMNTEAFF. CDR3 bases: TGTGCCAGCAGCGTAGACAGGATGAACACTGAAGCTTTCTTT. The chain joins TRBV9 to TRBJ1-1, with TRBD1 as a possible D gene (5 bases). Per the germline V gene, CDR1 is SGDLS and CDR2 is YYNGEE. V lost 0 bases to trimming and J lost 0 bases, with 6 bases between them. The CDR3 is made up of 14 amino acids.

The J gene is TRBJ2-3, the V gene TRBV20-1; tentatively, D is TRBD1 or TRBD2 (5 bases each). This CDR3 is built from 11 residues. Trimming pared 1 base from V and 14 bases from J, leaving 13 bases between. Germline CDR1 reads DFQATT; CDR2 reads SNEGSKA (reference sequence). CDR3 amino acids: CSARGGVQGYF. CDR3 DNA: TGCAGTGCTAGAGGAGGGGTTCAGGGGTATTTT.

This sequence joins TRBV7-6 and TRBJ2-1; D remains unclear. Germline V gene lookup returns CDR1 SGHVS and CDR2 FNYEAQ. This CDR3 is 11 amino acids long. V lost 2 bases and J 9 bases, leaving 5 bases between the germline ends. The CDR3 reads CASSLISEQFF. The CDR3 DNA sequence: TGTGCCAGCAGCTTAATTTCTGAGCAGTTCTTC.

V is TRBV4-3 and J is TRBJ1-4; D may be TRBD1 (5 bases). This CDR3 comprises 14 residues. Deletions cut 2 bases from V and 5 bases from J, with 9 bases between. Germline V gene data show CDR1 as LGHNA and CDR2 as YSLEER. The CDR3 nucleotides are TGCGCCAGCAGCCAAAACGGGGGGAATGAAAAACTGTTTTTT. It encodes CASSQNGGNEKLFF.

The rearrangement joins TRBV7-3 to TRBJ1-1; D possibly corresponds to TRBD1 (5 bases). The CDR3 spans 14 residues. Germline CDR1 SGHTA, CDR2 FQGTGA. V was shortened by 2 bases and J by 1 base, with 8 bases between the two germline ends. CDR3 coding DNA: TGTGCCAGCAGCTTAGGGACGGAGAACACTGAAGCTTTCTTT. It specifies CASSLGTENTEAFF.

The chain has TRBV5-1 and TRBJ1-1; no firm D call. Germline-derived CDR1 and CDR2 are SGHRS and YFSETQ. This CDR3 is built from 15 residues. V shed 4 bases and J shed 6 bases, with 19 bases lying between them. CDR3 in DNA: TGCGCCAGCAGCGTAGGCGGGGAAGCCTACTCTGAAGCTTTCTTT. It codes for CASSVGGEAYSEAFF. Full variable domain (rest looked up from reference TRBV5-1 and TRBJ1-1): KAGVTQTPRYLIKTRGQQVTLSCSPISGHRSVSWYQQTPGQGLQFLFEYFSETQRNKGNFPGRFSGRQFSNSRSEMNVSTLELGDSALYLCASSVGGEAYSEAFFGQGTRLTVV.

V is TRBV6-5 and J is TRBJ1-1, with D possibly being TRBD1 (6 bases). The CDR3 consists of 13 residues. V was pared by 0 bases and J by 10 bases, with 12 bases between. Germline V CDR1 and CDR2: MNHEY, SVGAGI. CDR3 protein: CASSYSVQGRAFF. The CDR3 DNA reads as TGTGCCAGCAGTTACTCGGTTCAGGGGAGAGCTTTCTTT.

In its sample, this clone was seen a few times. The rearrangement joins TRBV6-1 to TRBJ1-3; D gene ambiguous. Germline values: CDR1 MNHNS, CDR2 SASEGT. CDR3 size: 14 residues. V lost 4 bases, J lost 4 bases, and 11 bases lay in between. CDR3 nucleotides: TGTGCCAGCAGTGCCACATGGGAAGGAAACACCATATATTTT. Its translation: CASSATWEGNTIYF.

CDR3 nucleotides: TGTGCCAGCAGCCTTCGGGGGACTAATGAAAAACTGTTTTTT. This gives the protein CASSLRGTNEKLFF. The V gene is TRBV5-4, the J gene TRBJ1-4, with D perhaps TRBD1 (5 bases). The germline V and J ends were trimmed by 4 bases and 2 bases, with 9 bases remaining between them. The CDR3 is 14 amino acids. Looked up from germline, CDR1 is SGHNT and CDR2 is YYREEE (reference sequence).